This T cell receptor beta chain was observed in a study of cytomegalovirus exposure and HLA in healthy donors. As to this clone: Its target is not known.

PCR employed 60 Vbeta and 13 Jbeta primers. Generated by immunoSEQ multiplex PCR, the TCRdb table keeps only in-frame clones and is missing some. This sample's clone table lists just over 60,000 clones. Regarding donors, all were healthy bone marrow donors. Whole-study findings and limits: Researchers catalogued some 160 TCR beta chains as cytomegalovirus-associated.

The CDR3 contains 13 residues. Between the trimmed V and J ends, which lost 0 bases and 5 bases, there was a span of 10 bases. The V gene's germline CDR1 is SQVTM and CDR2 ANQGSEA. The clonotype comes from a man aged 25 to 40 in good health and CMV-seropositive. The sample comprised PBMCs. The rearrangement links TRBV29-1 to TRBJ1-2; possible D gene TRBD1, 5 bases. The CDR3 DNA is TGCAGCGTTGAAGATCAGGGCCCATATGGCTACACCTTC. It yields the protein CSVEDQGPYGYTF. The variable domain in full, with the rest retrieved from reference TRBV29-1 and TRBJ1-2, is SAVISQKPSRDICQRGTSLTIQCQVDSQVTMMFWYRQQPGQSLTLIATANQGSEATYESGFVIDKFPISRPNLTFSTLTVSNMSPEDSSIYLCSVEDQGPYGYTFGSGTRLTVV.